These T cell receptor beta chains were read from a single sample in a study of T cell changes during pregnancy in multiple sclerosis. Using immunoSEQ multiplex PCR, the repertoire was profiled, and TCRdb retains in-frame clones only, with some absent. This table has under 65,000 clones, roughly 94% appearing once. This specimen consisted of CD8+ T cells from peripheral blood mononuclear cells, obtained after pregnancy. The receptors stem from a female donor with multiple sclerosis, enrolled in a pregnancy study. CDR3s include the opening cysteine and the closing phenylalanine or tryptophan. D genes are given only for firm matches. The listing skips clone size in some rows; elsewhere it reads once, few, many or a size class.

j_call | v_call | clone_size | d_call | cdr3_nt | cdr3_aa
TRBJ2-7 | TRBV28 | . | . | TGTGCCAGCAGTAATAGCCGGTGGGAGCAGTACTTC | CASSNSRWEQYF
TRBJ2-7 | TRBV9 | . | . | TGTGCCAGCAGCGTAGGAGTAGAGGGCACCTACGAGCAGTACTTC | CASSVGVEGTYEQYF
TRBJ2-7 | TRBV2 | . | . | TGTGCCATAGTTCTAGCGAGCGAGCAGTACTTC | CAIVLASEQYF
TRBJ2-1 | TRBV19 | . | . | TGTGCCAGTAGTCCGTCCAATGAGCAGTTCTTC | CASSPSNEQFF
TRBJ2-1 | TRBV29-1 | . | TRBD2 | TGCAGCGTTGAAGGGCTAGCGGACTACAATGAGCAGTTCTTC | CSVEGLADYNEQFF
TRBJ1-1 | TRBV25-1 | . | . | TGTGCCAGCAGTGGGCACACTGAAGCTTTCTTT | CASSGHTEAFF
TRBJ2-7 | TRBV28 | once | . | TGTGCCAGCAGTTTCGGTCAGGGTTCCTACGAGCAGTACTTC | CASSFGQGSYEQYF
TRBJ1-1 | TRBV4-1 | . | . | TGCGCCAGCAGCCAAGATCCCTTAGGGGGAACGGCTTTCTTT | CASSQDPLGGTAFF
TRBJ2-1 | TRBV4-3 | . | TRBD2 | TGCGCCAGCAGCCAAGTAGCTGCGGGGGTAAACAATGAGCAGTTCTTC | CASSQVAAGVNNEQFF
TRBJ1-1 | TRBV5-1 | . | . | TGCGCCAGCAGCTCAGAAGGGGGTCGGCAGAACACTGAAGCTTTCTTT | CASSSEGGRQNTEAFF
TRBJ1-1 | TRBV7-2 | . | . | TGTGCCAGCAGCGGTAAGGGGTTCTTGAACACTGAAGCTTTCTTT | CASSGKGFLNTEAFF
TRBJ2-7 | TRBV19 | . | . | TGTGCCAGTAGCTCGGCGAACCGCGGCTACGAGCAGTACTTC | CASSSANRGYEQYF
TRBJ1-2 | TRBV28 | . | . | TGTGCCAGCAGTCGCTCCAACCGACAGGTGGTTGGCTACACCTTC | CASSRSNRQVVGYTF
TRBJ1-4 | TRBV2 | . | TRBD1 | TGTGCCAGCAGGCGGGATCCAGACAGGGGGGTTGGAAAACTGTTTTTT | CASRRDPDRGVGKLFF
TRBJ2-1 | TRBV19 | . | . | TGTGCCAGTAGTCCAGGGAGGTTACAGGAGCAGTTCTTC | CASSPGRLQEQFF
TRBJ2-7 | TRBV5-4 | once | TRBD2 | TGTGCCAGCAGCTTTTCGAGCGGGAACTACGAGCAGTACTTC | CASSFSSGNYEQYF
TRBJ1-2 | TRBV19 | . | . | TGTGCCACCAGGGAGGTGCGGCACCCCCTCGGTGGCTACACCTTC | CATREVRHPLGGYTF
TRBJ1-3 | TRBV9 | . | . | TGTGCCAGCAGTCGGGGGGGAAACACCATATATTTT | CASSRGGNTIYF
TRBJ1-1 | TRBV19 | . | . | TGTGCCAGTAGTAGAGGTGAAGCTTTCTTT | CASSRGEAFF
TRBJ2-5 | TRBV4-1 | . | . | TGCGCCAGCAGCCAAGATATTTGGGAGGAGACCCAGTACTTC | CASSQDIWEETQYF
TRBJ1-2 | TRBV28 | . | . | TGTGCCAGCAGTTTAGACCAGGATGGCTACACCTTC | CASSLDQDGYTF
TRBJ2-3 | TRBV4-1 | . | . | TGCGCCAGCAGCCAGTCTCCCGTGCTGGCTAGCACAGATACGCAGTATTTT | CASSQSPVLASTDTQYF
TRBJ2-1 | TRBV7-3 | . | TRBD2 | TGTGCCAGCAGCTTCACCCGGACTAGCTCCTACAATGAGCAGTTCTTC | CASSFTRTSSYNEQFF
TRBJ2-5 | TRBV10-2 | . | TRBD2 | TGCGCCAGCAGGGTGACTAGCGTTATAGAGACCCAGTACTTC | CASRVTSVIETQYF
TRBJ2-1 | TRBV14 | . | TRBD1 | TGTGCCAGCAGCCCTTATCAGGGGGCCTACAATGAGCAGTTCTTC | CASSPYQGAYNEQFF
TRBJ2-7 | TRBV27 | . | TRBD1 | TGTGCCAGCAGCGACAGGGGGTTGAGCTCCTACGAGCAGTACTTC | CASSDRGLSSYEQYF
TRBJ1-5 | TRBV19 | . | . | TGTGCCAGTTCCCCAGGGTCCAATCAGCCCCAGCATTTT | CASSPGSNQPQHF